A selection of T cell receptor beta chains follows, all from one sample in a study of blood T cell repertoires in COVID-19. Profiling relied on immunoSEQ multiplex PCR, and the TCRdb table lists in-frame clones only, not all of them. This table holds 50,000 to 70,000 clones, about four fifths found once. The sample comprised peripheral blood. These receptors all stem from a man older than 75 with COVID-19, enrolled during active disease. The conserved cysteine and the conserved F or W are not part of the CDR3 here. Clone size is not always given. Where it is, it says once, few, many or a class for expanded clones.

abundance: NA; v_gene: TRBV6-6; CDR3aa: ASSLTPGDSSYNEQF
abundance: NA; v_gene: TRBV28; CDR3aa: ASRSPYPREEGTEAF
abundance: NA; v_gene: TRBV4-1; CDR3aa: ASSQDSPENQPQH
abundance: NA; v_gene: TRBV7-2; CDR3aa: ASSLRQGRSYEQY
abundance: NA; v_gene: TRBV6-6; CDR3aa: ASSLRQGQNTEAF
abundance: NA; v_gene: TRBV5-1; CDR3aa: ASSLLTSGITDTQY
abundance: NA; v_gene: TRBV5-5; CDR3aa: ASSSGLLRAKETQY
abundance: NA; v_gene: TRBV30; CDR3aa: AWSGPGLNEKLF
abundance: NA; v_gene: TRBV5-6; CDR3aa: ASSDDSLSAF
abundance: NA; v_gene: TRBV6-5; CDR3aa: ASSFTSGSYNEQF
abundance: NA; v_gene: TRBV7-8; CDR3aa: ASSFKAGTGYMNTEAF
abundance: NA; v_gene: TRBV28; CDR3aa: ASLTGMPYNSPLH
abundance: NA; v_gene: TRBV7-8; CDR3aa: ASSLGGSNEQY
abundance: NA; v_gene: TRBV5-1; CDR3aa: ASGRDRFAYEQY
abundance: few; v_gene: TRBV5-4; CDR3aa: ASSLGDSYNYGYT
abundance: NA; v_gene: TRBV5-4; CDR3aa: ASSRDSQLNTEAF
abundance: NA; v_gene: TRBV5-6; CDR3aa: ASSFYRGSNIGSPLH
abundance: once; v_gene: TRBV14; CDR3aa: ASSQTSGGVETQY
abundance: NA; v_gene: TRBV29-1; CDR3aa: SVGGRASGYT
abundance: NA; v_gene: TRBV4-2; CDR3aa: ASSPNLAGGAYEQY
abundance: once; v_gene: TRBV6-5; CDR3aa: ASRPSGTGAYGYT
abundance: NA; v_gene: TRBV3-1/TRBV3-2; CDR3aa: ASSLGNEKLF
abundance: once; v_gene: TRBV2; CDR3aa: ASSADRTGLEKLF
abundance: NA; v_gene: TRBV24-1; CDR3aa: ATSDSPGRGRSDTQY
abundance: NA; v_gene: TRBV11-1; CDR3aa: ASSNRGATEAF
abundance: NA; v_gene: TRBV2; CDR3aa: ASSVRGTEAF
abundance: NA; v_gene: TRBV9; CDR3aa: ASSVIETTGELF